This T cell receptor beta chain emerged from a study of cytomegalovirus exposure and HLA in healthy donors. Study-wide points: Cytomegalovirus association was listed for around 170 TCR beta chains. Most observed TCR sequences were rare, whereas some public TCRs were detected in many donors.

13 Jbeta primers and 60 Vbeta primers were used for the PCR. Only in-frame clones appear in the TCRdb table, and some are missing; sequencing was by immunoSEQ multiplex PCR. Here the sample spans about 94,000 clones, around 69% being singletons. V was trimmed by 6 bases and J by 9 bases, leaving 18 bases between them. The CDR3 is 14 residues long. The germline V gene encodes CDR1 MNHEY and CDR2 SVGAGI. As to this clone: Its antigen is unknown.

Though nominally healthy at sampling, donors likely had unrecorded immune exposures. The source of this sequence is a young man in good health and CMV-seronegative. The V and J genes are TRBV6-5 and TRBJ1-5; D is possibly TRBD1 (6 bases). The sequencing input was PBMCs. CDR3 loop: CASRGTGRRGPQHF. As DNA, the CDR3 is TGTGCCAGCAGGGGAACAGGGCGCCGCGGGCCCCAGCATTTT.